The 25 T cell receptor beta chains below come from one sample, sequenced in a study of T cells in Graves' hyperthyroidism and ophthalmopathy. The source material, RNA transcripts, was used to amplify TCR beta CDR3 regions. The HTBI primer set was used in a first-round RT-PCR of the TCR CDR3. From the multiplex PCR reads, TCRdb called clonotypes with MiXCR, one entry per CDR3 protein. The sample lists more than 550,000 distinct CDR3 sequences, just under 45% seen once, with less than 9% in the top ten. The material sequenced was peripheral blood or thyroid tissue (not recorded which). These receptors originate from an adult man with Graves' disease, either hyperthyroidism or ophthalmopathy (not recorded which).

The CDR3 DNA reads TGTGCCAGCAGGGGGGGGCAAATGGGTGAAGCTTTCTTT. This sequence encodes CASRGGQMGEAFF. The gene calls are TRBV6-6 and TRBJ1-1, with D tentatively TRBD1 (6 bases). Trimming stripped 6 bases from V and 7 bases from J, with 15 bases between. The CDR3 sequence is 13 residues long. CDR1 and CDR2 from the germline V gene are MNHNY and SVGAGI (reference sequence).

In its sample, this clonotype was seen many times. The rearrangement joins TRBV20-1 to TRBJ2-5, with 8 bases matching TRBD2. V lost 1 base to trimming and J lost 3 bases; unmatched junction nucleotides: 1. The germline V gene has CDR1 DFQATT and CDR2 SNEGSKA (reference sequence). The CDR3 contains 13 residues. The CDR3 DNA reads as TGCAGTGCTAGAGTTAGCGGGGAAGAGACCCAGTACTTC. This translates into CSARVSGEETQYF.

There are many counts of this clonotype. This CDR3 is CATSKGGSNQPQHF. CDR3 nucleotide sequence: TGTGCCACCAGTAAGGGGGGAAGCAATCAGCCCCAGCATTTT. The chain recombines TRBV24-1 with TRBJ1-5; possibly TRBD1 for D (6 bases). The V and J ends lost 6 bases and 1 base respectively, with 9 bases between them. The CDR3 contains 14 residues. The V gene's germline CDR1 is KGHDR and CDR2 SFDVKD.

This clonotype was seen many times. V gene TRBV20-1 combines with J gene TRBJ1-2, with 8 bases lining up with TRBD1. Germline values: CDR1 DFQATT, CDR2 SNEGSKA (reference sequence). CDR3 length equals 15 residues. The ends lost 1 base at V and 7 bases at J; junction bases unmatched: 11. CDR3 coding DNA: TGCAGTGCTAGAGCCGAGGACAGGGCCAAAGGTGGCTACACCTTC. The encoded protein is CSARAEDRAKGGYTF.

This clonotype showed up just once. The V call is TRBV24-1, the J call TRBJ1-5, with D uncertain. This CDR3 has 9 residues. CDR1 is KGHDR and CDR2 is SFDVKD in the germline V gene. V was trimmed by 6 bases and J by 13 bases, leaving 6 bases between them. This CDR3 reads CATSPPQHF. The CDR3 coding sequence is TGTGCCACCAGTCCTCCACAGCATTTT.

CDR3 DNA: TGTGCCAGCAGTGAACAAGCCTACGAGCAGTACTTC. Translation: CASSEQAYEQYF. The V call is TRBV2, the J call TRBJ2-7, with unresolved D. The germline gives CDR1 SNHLY, CDR2 FYNNEI. Deletions cut 2 bases from V and 2 bases from J, with 4 bases between. This CDR3 has 12 amino acids.

This clonotype was counted at least ten times. CDR3 amino acids: CASSMYGRGNQPQHF. The CDR3 bases are TGTGCCAGTAGTATGTATGGGAGAGGGAATCAGCCCCAGCATTTT. The J gene is TRBJ1-5, the V gene TRBV19; D unresolved. Germline loops: CDR1 LNHDA, CDR2 SQIVND (reference sequence). CDR3 size: 15 residues. Trimming took off 3 bases at V and 4 bases at J, with 13 bases between the two ends.

This chain links TRBV5-6 with TRBJ1-1; D not resolved. The V end lost 4 bases, the J end lost 6 bases, and 13 bases lay between the germline ends. Germline V gives CDR1 SGHDT, CDR2 YYEEEE. This CDR3 contains 13 residues. CDR3 nucleotides: TGTGCCAGCAGCCTGACCCCTTTGGCTGAAGCTTTCTTT. This translates into CASSLTPLAEAFF.

The CDR3 sequence is CSEFGPMNTEAFF. CDR3 DNA sequence: TGCAGTGAATTTGGTCCGATGAACACTGAAGCTTTCTTT. The chain has TRBV29-1 and TRBJ1-1; D unclear. The CDR3 covers 13 residues. Per germline, CDR1 SQVTM and CDR2 ANQGSEA.

V gene TRBV11-2 combines with J gene TRBJ1-3; a weak D match, TRBD1 (6 bases). CDR1 and CDR2 (germline): SGHAT, FQNNGV. The CDR3 extends over 16 amino acids. Deletions cut 5 bases from V and 1 base from J, with 15 bases between. CDR3 DNA: TGTGCCAGCAGCATGTCCACAGGGTATTCTGGAAACACCATATATTTT. As protein: CASSMSTGYSGNTIYF. Full variable domain (remainder filled in from reference TRBV11-2 and TRBJ1-3): EAGVAQSPRYKIIEKRQSVAFWCNPISGHATLYWYQQILGQGPKLLIQFQNNGVVDDSQLPKDRFSAERLKGVDSTLKIQPAKLEDSAVYLCASSMSTGYSGNTIYFGEGSWLTVV.

This clonotype was counted many times. The chain couples TRBV7-9 to TRBJ1-5, with 7 nucleotides matching TRBD1. Trimming at V came to 4 bases and at J to 6 bases, leaving 3 bases not matched to a gene. The germline CDR1 and CDR2 sequences are SEHNR and FQNEAQ (reference sequence). CDR3 length: 13 residues. This CDR3 reads CASSWQGGQPQHF. CDR3 nucleotide sequence: TGTGCCAGCAGCTGGCAGGGGGGTCAGCCCCAGCATTTT.

A note on this clonotype: The junction departs from germline at one end; a sequencing error may be responsible. The chain is built from TRBV14 and TRBJ1-1; possible D gene TRBD1, 5 bases. Germline V lookup: CDR1 SGHDN, CDR2 FVKESK. The CDR3 loop spans 13 amino acids. As DNA, the CDR3 is TGTGCCAGCAGCGTGACAGTAAACACTGAAGCTCTCTTT. This sequence encodes CASSVTVNTEALF.

This clonotype was seen a handful of times. The rearrangement links TRBV5-1 to TRBJ1-5; TRBD1 might be the D (6 bases). CDR1 and CDR2 from the germline V gene are SGHRS and YFSETQ. V was cut by 0 bases and J by 3 bases, with 22 bases left in between. The CDR3 sequence is 19 residues long. The CDR3 loop is CASSLGPGTTGPPNQPQHF. CDR3 bases: TGCGCCAGCAGCTTGGGTCCCGGGACAACTGGGCCACCCAATCAGCCCCAGCATTTT.

This rearrangement joins TRBV5-1 to TRBJ1-1, with D uncertain. From germline, CDR1 is SGHRS and CDR2 YFSETQ. Trimming removed 4 bases from V and 1 base from J, with 17 bases in between. CDR3 length equals 16 residues. The CDR3 region is CASSPRLGSANTEAFF. In nucleotides, the CDR3 is TGCGCCAGCAGCCCCCGGCTTGGATCGGCGAACACTGAAGCTTTCTTT.

This clonotype was counted many times. The CDR3 loop is CASRKQGRDSPLHF. CDR3 coding DNA: TGTGCCAGCAGAAAACAGGGCCGGGATTCACCCCTCCACTTT. The chain joins TRBV2 to TRBJ1-6; D might be TRBD1 (6 bases). Germline-derived CDR1 and CDR2 are SNHLY and FYNNEI. With 6 bases removed from V and 8 bases from J, the gap between germline ends came to 14 bases. The CDR3 spans 14 residues.

This clonotype has only a few counts. The chain joins TRBV6-1 to TRBJ1-2; D uncertain. The germline V and J ends were trimmed by 4 bases and 4 bases, with 13 bases remaining between them. The CDR3 sequence is 14 residues long. Germline V CDR1 and CDR2: MNHNS, SASEGT. The CDR3, as DNA: TGTGCCAGCAGTGGGGGAGGGCAGATCTATGGCTACACCTTC. Its protein product is CASSGGGQIYGYTF.

This clonotype was counted at least ten times. The V gene is TRBV2, the J gene TRBJ1-6; TRBD1 matches at 7 bases. The CDR3 runs to 16 residues. The germline V gene has CDR1 SNHLY and CDR2 FYNNEI. V was pared by 2 bases and J by 7 bases, with 8 bases of the junction left unmatched. The CDR3 region has the DNA TGTGCCAGCAGTGAACCGGCAGGGGGGATGAATTCACCCCTCCACTTT. It specifies CASSEPAGGMNSPLHF.

This clonotype was found a few times. The chain uses TRBV19 and TRBJ1-5, with D unclear. V was cut by 3 bases and J by 3 bases, with 12 bases left in between. Germline V gene sequence: CDR1 LNHDA, CDR2 SQIVND (reference sequence). The CDR3 has 15 amino acids. CDR3 region: CASSMTGVVNQPQHF. The CDR3 coding sequence is TGTGCCAGTAGTATGACCGGGGTTGTCAATCAGCCCCAGCATTTT. The full variable domain, completed using reference TRBV19 and TRBJ1-5, is DGGITQSPKYLFRKEGQNVTLSCEQNLNHDAMYWYRQDPGQGLRLIYYSQIVNDFQKGDIAEGYSVSREKKESFPLTVTSAQKNPTAFYLCASSMTGVVNQPQHFGDGTRLSIL.

This clonotype was picked up many times. The chain recombines TRBV7-6 with TRBJ1-1; unclear D gene. This CDR3 is 13 amino acids long. Per the germline V gene, CDR1 is SGHVS and CDR2 is FNYEAQ. The ends were cut back, 0 bases at V and 9 bases at J, with 11 bases in the middle. In nucleotides, the CDR3 is TGTGCCAGCAGCTTAGCTTCCGGCTGGCAAGCTTTCTTT. It encodes CASSLASGWQAFF.

This clonotype was counted once. This rearrangement joins TRBV29-1 to TRBJ1-2; a weak D match, TRBD1 (6 bases). The CDR3 loop spans 13 amino acids. Germline lookup yields CDR1 SQVTM and CDR2 ANQGSEA. The CDR3 sequence: CSRADGGGHGYTF. In nucleotides, the CDR3 is TGCAGTCGGGCGGACGGGGGGGGCCATGGCTACACCTTC.

This clonotype appeared a few times. CDR3 in amino acids: CASTRTENYGYTF. In DNA, the CDR3 is TGTGCCAGCACCCGGACAGAAAACTATGGCTACACCTTC. This chain uses TRBV2 with TRBJ1-2, with D possibly matching TRBD1 (6 bases). The germline V gene encodes CDR1 SNHLY and CDR2 FYNNEI. Trimming took off 7 bases at V and 2 bases at J, with 11 bases between the two ends. CDR3 length: 13 residues.

The table lists this clonotype with a few counts. The chain is built from TRBV7-9 and TRBJ1-4, with a tentative D call TRBD1 (6 bases). This CDR3 spans 16 amino acids. CDR1 is SEHNR and CDR2 is FQNEAQ in the germline V gene (reference sequence). Trimming pared 1 base from V and 8 bases from J, leaving 17 bases between. The CDR3 region has the DNA TGTGCCAGCAGCTTAGGCTCCAGGGGAAGAAGAGAAAAACTGTTTTTT. Translating it yields CASSLGSRGRREKLFF.

This sequence joins TRBV6-1 and TRBJ1-6; TRBD1 aligns across 10 bases. The CDR3 contains 16 residues. V trimming: 4 bases; J trimming: 4 bases; junction bases outside the gene matches: 4. The V gene's germline CDR1 is MNHNS and CDR2 SASEGT. CDR3 residues: CASSGGQGLYNSPLHF. For the CDR3, the DNA is TGTGCCAGCAGTGGGGGACAGGGGCTTTATAATTCACCCCTCCACTTT.

This clonotype appeared many times. The V call is TRBV15, the J call TRBJ1-4; D may be TRBD1 (5 bases). This CDR3 is 15 amino acids long. The V end lost 1 base, the J end lost 8 bases, and 14 bases lay between the germline ends. Germline CDR1 and CDR2: LNHNV and YYDKDF (reference sequence). The chain's CDR3 is CATSRGGTVEEKLFF. CDR3 bases: TGTGCCACCAGCAGAGGAGGGACTGTGGAAGAAAAACTGTTTTTT.

This clonotype was seen only a few times. The V call is TRBV6-1, the J call TRBJ2-7, with D possibly matching TRBD2 (5 bases). CDR1 and CDR2 from the germline V gene are MNHNS and SASEGT. This CDR3 has 13 amino acids. V dropped 6 bases and J dropped 6 bases, with 15 bases sitting between them. This CDR3 reads CASRELVHGEQYF. The CDR3 region has the DNA TGTGCCAGCAGAGAACTAGTACACGGCGAGCAGTACTTC.